These 13 T cell receptor beta chains originate from one sample sequenced in a study of cytomegalovirus exposure and HLA in healthy donors. The primer mix had 60 Vbeta and 13 Jbeta primers. Data came from immunoSEQ multiplex PCR; TCRdb stores just in-frame clones and leaves some out. The table includes roughly 180,000 clones, 70% to 80% detected once. The specimen was PBMCs. Source of these receptors: a man aged 25-45 years in good health and CMV-seronegative.

The chain carries TRBV7-3 and TRBJ2-1; 9 nucleotides line up with TRBD1. Germline V lookup: CDR1 SGHTA, CDR2 FQGTGA. The CDR3 runs 15 residues. V lost 6 bases to trimming and J lost 1 base; unmatched junction nucleotides: 4. CDR3 DNA sequence: TGTGCCAGCAGGTCCGGGACAGGGTCCTACAATGAGCAGTTCTTC. Encoded protein: CASRSGTGSYNEQFF. The full variable domain, in which reference TRBV7-3 and TRBJ2-1 provide the parts outside the CDR3, is GAGVSQTPSNKVTEKGKYVELRCDPISGHTALYWYRQSLGQGPEFLIYFQGTGAADDSGLPNDRFFAVRPEGSVSTLKIQRTERGDSAVYLCASRSGTGSYNEQFFGPGTRLTVL.

V usage is TRBV10-1 and J usage is TRBJ2-7; D unclear. V was clipped by 0 bases and J by 3 bases, with 6 bases between them. Germline CDR1 and CDR2: WNHNN and SYGVQD (reference sequence). CDR3 size: 13 residues. This chain's CDR3 is CASSESGLYEQYF. CDR3 DNA sequence: TGCGCCAGCAGTGAGTCCGGTCTCTACGAGCAGTACTTC.

This clone was seen just once. The rearrangement joins TRBV9 to TRBJ1-2; D unclear. This CDR3 is built from 15 residues. CDR1 and CDR2 (germline): SGDLS, YYNGEE. The V end lost 0 bases, the J end lost 5 bases, and 14 bases lay between the germline ends. The chain's CDR3 is CASSVDFGQTYGYTF. DNA for the CDR3: TGTGCCAGCAGCGTAGATTTCGGTCAGACTTATGGCTACACCTTC.

V is TRBV2 and J is TRBJ1-5, with 7 bases fitting TRBD1. V was pared by 2 bases and J by 1 base, with 5 bases of the junction left unmatched. Germline CDR1 reads SNHLY; CDR2 reads FYNNEI. The CDR3 consists of 16 residues. The CDR3, as DNA: TGTGCCAGCAGTGAACTAGGGGGCGTAAGCAATCAGCCCCAGCATTTT. Amino acid sequence: CASSELGGVSNQPQHF.

The gene calls are TRBV5-1 and TRBJ2-5, with TRBD2 identical over 7 bases. Germline lookup yields CDR1 SGHRS and CDR2 YFSETQ. J lost 2 bases, V lost 4 bases, and 5 bases had no gene match. CDR3 length: 14 residues. The CDR3 sequence is CASSPGGSQETQYF. The CDR3 region has the DNA TGCGCCAGCAGCCCGGGGGGATCTCAAGAGACCCAGTACTTC.

The V call is TRBV7-6, the J call TRBJ2-7; the D gene is possibly TRBD2 (7 bases). The V and J ends lost 2 bases and 2 bases respectively, with 10 bases between them. This CDR3 has 14 residues. Germline V gives CDR1 SGHVS, CDR2 FNYEAQ. CDR3 in DNA: TGTGCCAGCAGCTTACGGGGGGCCCCCTACGAGCAGTACTTC. Protein: CASSLRGAPYEQYF.

This clone appeared a single time. This chain joins TRBV5-4 and TRBJ1-4; tentatively, D is TRBD1 (6 bases). CDR3 length equals 14 residues. The germline V gene has CDR1 SGHNT and CDR2 YYREEE (reference sequence). The germline V and J ends were trimmed by 2 bases and 3 bases, with 8 bases remaining between them. The CDR3: CASSFGQSNEKLFF. The DNA of the CDR3 is TGTGCCAGCAGCTTTGGACAGTCTAATGAAAAACTGTTTTTT.

V usage is TRBV2 and J usage is TRBJ1-2; 7 bases are a match to TRBD1. Trimming took 3 bases from V and 7 from J; bases not matched to a gene: 8. Germline CDR1 and CDR2: SNHLY and FYNNEI. The CDR3 has 14 residues. The CDR3, as DNA: TGTGCCAGCAGTGATAGGGCATCAGGGGGTGGCTACACCTTC. This gives the protein CASSDRASGGGYTF.

This rearrangement joins TRBV9 to TRBJ2-3, with no clear D. CDR1 is SGDLS and CDR2 is YYNGEE in the germline V gene. The CDR3 is 14 amino acids. Trimming left V 0 bases short and J 0 bases short, with 5 bases between. CDR3 protein: CASSVGHSTDTQYF. As DNA, the CDR3 is TGTGCCAGCAGCGTAGGACACAGCACAGATACGCAGTATTTT.

This chain uses TRBV5-1 with TRBJ2-1, with 16 bases identical to TRBD2. CDR3 length: 19 residues. V shed 4 bases, J shed 6 bases, and the junction held 13 bases outside the gene matches. The germline V gene encodes CDR1 SGHRS and CDR2 YFSETQ. This CDR3 reads CASSPAGLAGGLPSNEQFF. In nucleotides, the CDR3 is TGCGCCAGCAGCCCGGCGGGACTAGCGGGAGGGCTTCCAAGCAATGAGCAGTTCTTC.

The chain couples TRBV29-1 to TRBJ1-2, with a tentative D call TRBD1 (5 bases). V was clipped by 7 bases and J by 12 bases, with 21 bases between them. CDR1 is SQVTM and CDR2 is ANQGSEA in the germline V gene. CDR3 length: 12 amino acids. The CDR3 DNA is TGCAGCGCGAAACCAAGGGGCCCCCGGGACACCTTC. Encoded protein: CSAKPRGPRDTF.

The chain has TRBV29-1 and TRBJ2-1, with a possible D match to TRBD2 (6 bases). Germline V gene sequence: CDR1 SQVTM, CDR2 ANQGSEA. CDR3 length: 16 residues. V dropped 4 bases and J dropped 2 bases, with 18 bases sitting between them. CDR3 residues: CSVVGGRGIAYNEQFF. The CDR3 DNA follows: TGCAGCGTTGTGGGAGGTCGGGGAATCGCCTACAATGAGCAGTTCTTC.

CDR3 sequence reads: CASSLRTGGDYEQYF. The CDR3 DNA follows: TGTGCCAGCAGCCTCCGGACAGGGGGCGACTACGAGCAGTACTTC. The rearrangement links TRBV11-3 to TRBJ2-7; 11 nucleotides agree with TRBD1. The germline gives CDR1 SGHNT, CDR2 YENEEA. The CDR3 extends over 15 amino acids. Trimming cost V 5 bases and J 3 bases; bases outside gene matches: 6.